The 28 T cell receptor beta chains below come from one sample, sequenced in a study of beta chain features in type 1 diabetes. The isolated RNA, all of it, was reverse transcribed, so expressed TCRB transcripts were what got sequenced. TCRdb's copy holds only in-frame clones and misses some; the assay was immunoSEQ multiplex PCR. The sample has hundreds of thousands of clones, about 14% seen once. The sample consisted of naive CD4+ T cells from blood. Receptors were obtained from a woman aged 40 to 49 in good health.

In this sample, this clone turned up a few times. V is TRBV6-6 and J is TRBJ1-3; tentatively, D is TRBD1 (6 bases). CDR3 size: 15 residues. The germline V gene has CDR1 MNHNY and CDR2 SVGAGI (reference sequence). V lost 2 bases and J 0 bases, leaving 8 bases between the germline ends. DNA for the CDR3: TGTGCCAGCAGTTACGGACAGCTCTCTGGAAACACCATATATTTT. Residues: CASSYGQLSGNTIYF.

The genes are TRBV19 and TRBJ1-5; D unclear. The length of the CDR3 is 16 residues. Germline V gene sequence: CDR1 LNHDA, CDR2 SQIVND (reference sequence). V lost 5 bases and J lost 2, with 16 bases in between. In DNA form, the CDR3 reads TGTGCCAGTAGTCAGGTATGGGTTCGTGGCAATCAGCCCCAGCATTTT. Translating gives CASSQVWVRGNQPQHF.

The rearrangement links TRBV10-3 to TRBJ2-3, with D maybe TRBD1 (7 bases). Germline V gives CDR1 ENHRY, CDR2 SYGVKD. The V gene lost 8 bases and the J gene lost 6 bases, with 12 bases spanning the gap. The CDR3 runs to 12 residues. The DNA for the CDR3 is TGTGCCATCTCAGGGGGGACTGATACGCAGTATTTT. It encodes CAISGGTDTQYF.

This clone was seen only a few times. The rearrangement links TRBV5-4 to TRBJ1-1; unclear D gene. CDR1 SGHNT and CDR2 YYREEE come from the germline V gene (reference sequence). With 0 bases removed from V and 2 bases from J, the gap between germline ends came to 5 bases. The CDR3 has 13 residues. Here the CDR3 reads CASSLDSNTEAFF. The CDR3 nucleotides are TGTGCCAGCAGCTTGGACAGCAACACTGAAGCTTTCTTT.

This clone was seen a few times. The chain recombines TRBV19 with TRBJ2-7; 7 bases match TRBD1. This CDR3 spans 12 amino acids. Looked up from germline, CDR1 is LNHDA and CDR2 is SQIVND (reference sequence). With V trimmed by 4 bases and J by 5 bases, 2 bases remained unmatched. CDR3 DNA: TGTGCCAGTAGTACGACAGGGAACGAGCAGTACTTC. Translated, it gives CASSTTGNEQYF.

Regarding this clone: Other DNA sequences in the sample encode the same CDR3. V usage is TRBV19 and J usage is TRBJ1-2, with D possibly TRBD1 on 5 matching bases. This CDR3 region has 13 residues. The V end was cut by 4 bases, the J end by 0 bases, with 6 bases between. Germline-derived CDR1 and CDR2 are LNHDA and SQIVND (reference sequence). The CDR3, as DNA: TGTGCCAGTAGTACGACAGCTAACTATGGCTACACCTTC. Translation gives CASSTTANYGYTF.

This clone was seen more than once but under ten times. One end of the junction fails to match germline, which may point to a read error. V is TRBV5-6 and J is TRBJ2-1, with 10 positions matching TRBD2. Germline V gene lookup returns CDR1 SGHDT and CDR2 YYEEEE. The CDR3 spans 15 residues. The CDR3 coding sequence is TGTGCCGGCAGTGAGAGCGGGGGGGCCCGGTGGGCGCAGTTCTTC. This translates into CAGSESGGARWAQFF.

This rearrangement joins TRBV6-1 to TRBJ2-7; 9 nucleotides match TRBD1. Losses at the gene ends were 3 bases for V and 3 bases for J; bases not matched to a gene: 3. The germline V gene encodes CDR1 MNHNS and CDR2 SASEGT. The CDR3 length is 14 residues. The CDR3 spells CASSDTGGVYEQYF. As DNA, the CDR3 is TGTGCCAGCAGTGACACAGGGGGCGTCTACGAGCAGTACTTC.

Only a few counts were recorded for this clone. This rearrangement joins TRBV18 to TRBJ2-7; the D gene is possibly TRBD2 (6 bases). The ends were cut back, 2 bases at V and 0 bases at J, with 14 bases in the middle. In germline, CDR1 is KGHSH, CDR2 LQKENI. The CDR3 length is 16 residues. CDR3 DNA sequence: TGTGCCAGCTCACCAGCCCCCCCGGGACTCTCCTACGAGCAGTACTTC. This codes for CASSPAPPGLSYEQYF. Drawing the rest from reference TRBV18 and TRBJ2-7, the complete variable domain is NAGVMQNPRHLVRRRGQEARLRCSPMKGHSHVYWYRQLPEEGLKFMVYLQKENIIDESGMPKERFSAEFPKEGPSILRIQQVVRGDSAAYFCASSPAPPGLSYEQYFGPGTRLTVT.

The CDR3 DNA follows: TGCGCCAGCAGCCATCCCCCAGGACAGGGTTTAGAGACCCAGTACTTC. As protein: CASSHPPGQGLETQYF. The chain carries TRBV4-1 and TRBJ2-5, with 8 positions matching TRBD1. The CDR3 spans 16 residues. The V gene end was trimmed by 3 bases and the J gene end by 4 bases; junction bases not matched to a gene: 10. CDR1 is MGHRA, CDR2 YSYEKL, per germline.

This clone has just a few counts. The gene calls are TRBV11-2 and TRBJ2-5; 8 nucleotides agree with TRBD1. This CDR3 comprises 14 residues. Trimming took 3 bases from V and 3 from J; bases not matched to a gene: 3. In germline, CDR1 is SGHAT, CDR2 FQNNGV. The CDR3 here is CASSFGQGEETQYF. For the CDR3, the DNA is TGTGCCAGCAGCTTCGGACAGGGAGAAGAGACCCAGTACTTC. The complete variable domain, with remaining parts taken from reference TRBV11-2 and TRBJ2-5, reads EAGVAQSPRYKIIEKRQSVAFWCNPISGHATLYWYQQILGQGPKLLIQFQNNGVVDDSQLPKDRFSAERLKGVDSTLKIQPAKLEDSAVYLCASSFGQGEETQYFGPGTRLLVL.

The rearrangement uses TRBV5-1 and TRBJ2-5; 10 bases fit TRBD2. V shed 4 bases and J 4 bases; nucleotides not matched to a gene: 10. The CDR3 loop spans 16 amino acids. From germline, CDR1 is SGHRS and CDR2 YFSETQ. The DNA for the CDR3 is TGCGCCAGCAGCCCGGGTGCGGTAGCGGGGGGAGAGACCCAGTACTTC. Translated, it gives CASSPGAVAGGETQYF.

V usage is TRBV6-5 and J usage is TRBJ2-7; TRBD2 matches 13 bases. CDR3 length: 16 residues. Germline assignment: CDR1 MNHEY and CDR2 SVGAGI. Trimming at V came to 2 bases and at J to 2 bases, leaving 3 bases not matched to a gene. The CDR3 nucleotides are TGTGCCAGCAGTTACACGGGACTAGCGGGGACCTACGAGCAGTACTTC. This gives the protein CASSYTGLAGTYEQYF.

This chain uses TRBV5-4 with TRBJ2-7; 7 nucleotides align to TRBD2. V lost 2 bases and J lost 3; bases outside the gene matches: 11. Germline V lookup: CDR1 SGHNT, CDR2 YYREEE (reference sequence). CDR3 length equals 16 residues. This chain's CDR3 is CASSLIGRGKSYEQYF. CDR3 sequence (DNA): TGTGCCAGCAGCTTAATAGGGCGGGGGAAAAGCTACGAGCAGTACTTC. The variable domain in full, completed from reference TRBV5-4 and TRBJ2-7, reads ETGVTQSPTHLIKTRGQQVTLRCSSQSGHNTVSWYQQALGQGPQFIFQYYREEENGRGNFPPRFSGLQFPNYSSELNVNALELDDSALYLCASSLIGRGKSYEQYFGPGTRLTVT.

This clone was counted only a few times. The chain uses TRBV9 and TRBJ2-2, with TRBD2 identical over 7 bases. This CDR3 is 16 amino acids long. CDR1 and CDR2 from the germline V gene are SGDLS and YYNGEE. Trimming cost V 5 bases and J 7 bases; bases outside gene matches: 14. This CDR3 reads CASRNRDYYRSGELFF. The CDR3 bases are TGTGCCAGCAGAAACCGGGACTACTACCGAAGCGGGGAGCTGTTTTTT.

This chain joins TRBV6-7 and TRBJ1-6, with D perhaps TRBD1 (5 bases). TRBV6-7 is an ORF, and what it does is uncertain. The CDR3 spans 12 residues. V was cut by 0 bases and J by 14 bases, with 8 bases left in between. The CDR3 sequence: CASSYSFRALHF. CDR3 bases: TGTGCCAGCAGTTACTCGTTCAGGGCCCTCCACTTT.

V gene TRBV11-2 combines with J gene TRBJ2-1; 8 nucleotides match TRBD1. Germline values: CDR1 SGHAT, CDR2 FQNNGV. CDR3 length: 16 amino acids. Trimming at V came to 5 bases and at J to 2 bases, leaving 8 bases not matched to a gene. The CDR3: CASSPPGQVTYNEQFF. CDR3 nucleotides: TGTGCCAGCAGCCCCCCGGGACAGGTTACCTACAATGAGCAGTTCTTC.

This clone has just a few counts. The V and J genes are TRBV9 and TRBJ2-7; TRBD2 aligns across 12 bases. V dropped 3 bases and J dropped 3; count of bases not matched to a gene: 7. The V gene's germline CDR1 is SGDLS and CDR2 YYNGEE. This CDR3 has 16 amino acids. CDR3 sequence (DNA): TGTGCCAGCAGCGACAAACTAGCGGGGGGTTTCTACGAGCAGTACTTC. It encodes CASSDKLAGGFYEQYF. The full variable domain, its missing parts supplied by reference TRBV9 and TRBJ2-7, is DSGVTQTPKHLITATGQRVTLRCSPRSGDLSVYWYQQSLDQGLQFLIQYYNGEERAKGNILERFSAQQFPDLHSELNLSSLELGDSALYFCASSDKLAGGFYEQYFGPGTRLTVT.

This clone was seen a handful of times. This chain's CDR3 is CASSLASGSYNEQFF. CDR3 nucleotides: TGTGCCAGCAGCCTAGCCTCTGGCTCCTACAATGAGCAGTTCTTC. J is TRBJ2-1 and V is TRBV6-5, with D perhaps TRBD2 (5 bases). The CDR3 runs to 15 residues. Per germline, CDR1 MNHEY and CDR2 SVGAGI. The V end was cut by 6 bases, the J end by 0 bases, with 12 bases between.

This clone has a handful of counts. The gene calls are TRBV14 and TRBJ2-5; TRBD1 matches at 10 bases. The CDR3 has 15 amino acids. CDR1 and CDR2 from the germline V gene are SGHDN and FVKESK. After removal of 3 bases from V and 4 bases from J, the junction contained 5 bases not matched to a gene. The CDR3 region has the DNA TGTGCCAGCAGCCAGGGGACAGGGGTGGTAGAGACCCAGTACTTC. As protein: CASSQGTGVVETQYF.

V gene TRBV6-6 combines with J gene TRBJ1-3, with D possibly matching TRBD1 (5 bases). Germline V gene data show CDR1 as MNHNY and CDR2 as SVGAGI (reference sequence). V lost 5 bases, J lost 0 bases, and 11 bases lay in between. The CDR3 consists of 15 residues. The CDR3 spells CASSPTGSSGNTIYF. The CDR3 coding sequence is TGTGCCAGCAGTCCTACAGGCAGCTCTGGAAACACCATATATTTT.

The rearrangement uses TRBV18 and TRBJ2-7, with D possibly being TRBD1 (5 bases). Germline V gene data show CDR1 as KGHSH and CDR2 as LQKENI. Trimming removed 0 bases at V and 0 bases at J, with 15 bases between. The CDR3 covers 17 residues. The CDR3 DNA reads TGTGCCAGCTCACCACCGGGCTTGGGGCCATCCTCCTACGAGCAGTACTTC. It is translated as CASSPPGLGPSSYEQYF.

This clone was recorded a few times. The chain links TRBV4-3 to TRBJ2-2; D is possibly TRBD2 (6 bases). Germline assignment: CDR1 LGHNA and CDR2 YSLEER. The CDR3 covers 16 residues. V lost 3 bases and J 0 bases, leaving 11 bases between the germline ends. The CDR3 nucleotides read TGCGCCAGCAGCCAGGAGGGCTTAACGAACACCGGGGAGCTGTTTTTT. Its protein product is CASSQEGLTNTGELFF.

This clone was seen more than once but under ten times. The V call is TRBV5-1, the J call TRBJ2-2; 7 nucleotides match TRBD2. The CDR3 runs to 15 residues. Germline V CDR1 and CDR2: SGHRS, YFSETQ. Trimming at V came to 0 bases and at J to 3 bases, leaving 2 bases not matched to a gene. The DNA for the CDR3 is TGCGCCAGCAGCTTGGCGCTAGCGGACACCGGGGAGCTGTTTTTT. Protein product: CASSLALADTGELFF.

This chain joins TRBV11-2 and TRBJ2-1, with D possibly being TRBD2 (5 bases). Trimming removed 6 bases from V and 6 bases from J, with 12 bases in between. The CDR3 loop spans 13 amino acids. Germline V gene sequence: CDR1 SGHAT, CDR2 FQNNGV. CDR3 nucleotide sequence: TGTGCCAGCAGGCCTCGAGGGTCCAATGAGCAGTTCTTC. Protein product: CASRPRGSNEQFF.

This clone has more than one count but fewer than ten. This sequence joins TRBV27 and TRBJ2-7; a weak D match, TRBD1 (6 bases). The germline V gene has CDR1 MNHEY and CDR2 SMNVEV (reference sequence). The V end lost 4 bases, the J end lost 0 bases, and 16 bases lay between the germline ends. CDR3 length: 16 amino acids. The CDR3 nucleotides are TGTGCCAGCAGTTCCCTCTCCGGGACACCCTCCTACGAGCAGTACTTC. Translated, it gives CASSSLSGTPSYEQYF.

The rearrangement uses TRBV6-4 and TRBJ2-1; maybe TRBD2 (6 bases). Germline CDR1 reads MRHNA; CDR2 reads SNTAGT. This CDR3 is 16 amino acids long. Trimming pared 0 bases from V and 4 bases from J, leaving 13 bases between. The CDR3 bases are TGTGCCAGCAGTGACTCGAGCGGACTACCATACAATGAGCAGTTCTTC. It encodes CASSDSSGLPYNEQFF.

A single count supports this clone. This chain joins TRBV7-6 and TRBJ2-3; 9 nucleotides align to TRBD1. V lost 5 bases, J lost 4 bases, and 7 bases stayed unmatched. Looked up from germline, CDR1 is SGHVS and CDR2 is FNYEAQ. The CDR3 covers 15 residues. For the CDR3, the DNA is TGTGCCAGCAGCACCCGGGACAGGGTGGCAGATACGCAGTATTTT. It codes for CASSTRDRVADTQYF.